This is a list of T cell receptor beta chains from one sample in a study of Ad26.COV2.S vaccination and SARS-CoV-2 variants. Only in-frame clones appear in the TCRdb table, and some are missing; sequencing was by immunoSEQ multiplex PCR. The table includes about 410,000 clones, more than 85% detected once. The sequencing here drew on peripheral blood, taken in a trial of Ad26.COV2.S vaccine versus placebo. These receptors came from a person aged 18-65 years who received the Ad26.COV2.S COVID-19 vaccine or a placebo. The CDR3 runs from the conserved cysteine through the conserved F or W. Each record gives: clone size, J gene, V gene, CDR3 protein. The size of a clone is reported for some rows only, either as once, few or many, or as a class for expanded clones.

abundance: once
j_gene: TRBJ1-5
v_gene: TRBV2
CDR3aa: CASGVGNQPQHF

abundance: NA
j_gene: TRBJ1-1
v_gene: TRBV6-5
CDR3aa: CASSPPEGENTEAFF

abundance: NA
j_gene: TRBJ2-5
v_gene: TRBV5-4
CDR3aa: CASSFGQGARETQYF

abundance: NA
j_gene: TRBJ1-2
v_gene: TRBV27
CDR3aa: CASSLRGAGYGYTF

abundance: NA
j_gene: TRBJ1-1
v_gene: TRBV7-8
CDR3aa: CASSPLRFWGTNTEAFF

abundance: few
j_gene: TRBJ2-3
v_gene: TRBV25-1
CDR3aa: CASSEFSGTSTDTQYF

abundance: NA
j_gene: TRBJ1-1
v_gene: TRBV6-5
CDR3aa: CASSYTMNTEAFF

abundance: NA
j_gene: TRBJ1-1
v_gene: TRBV19
CDR3aa: CASSRDHRSRGTEAFF

abundance: NA
j_gene: TRBJ1-4
v_gene: TRBV11-2
CDR3aa: CASSAPLEKLFF

abundance: NA
j_gene: TRBJ2-6
v_gene: TRBV19
CDR3aa: CASTLDRTGANVLTF

abundance: once
j_gene: TRBJ1-2
v_gene: TRBV11-2
CDR3aa: CASSLTGVYGYTF

abundance: few
j_gene: TRBJ2-5
v_gene: TRBV9
CDR3aa: CASSVDGGGKETQYF

abundance: NA
j_gene: TRBJ2-1
v_gene: TRBV27
CDR3aa: CASSLSGSYHEQFF

abundance: NA
j_gene: TRBJ2-6
v_gene: TRBV19
CDR3aa: CASQTLGAGANVLTF

abundance: NA
j_gene: TRBJ1-1
v_gene: TRBV11-2
CDR3aa: CASSLGWGTLSAFF

abundance: NA
j_gene: TRBJ2-5
v_gene: TRBV5-4
CDR3aa: CASSLEVARQETQYF

abundance: once
j_gene: TRBJ2-5
v_gene: TRBV18
CDR3aa: CASSPPQPRETQYF

abundance: NA
j_gene: TRBJ2-5
v_gene: TRBV30
CDR3aa: CAWTRRGGLETQYF

abundance: NA
j_gene: TRBJ1-5
v_gene: TRBV5-5
CDR3aa: CASSLTANQPQHF

abundance: NA
j_gene: TRBJ2-1
v_gene: TRBV12-3/TRBV12-4
CDR3aa: CASSLVRRHEQFF

abundance: NA
j_gene: TRBJ1-2
v_gene: TRBV6-5
CDR3aa: CASSILQGANYGYTF

abundance: once
j_gene: TRBJ2-5
v_gene: TRBV12-3/TRBV12-4
CDR3aa: CASSLEQQETQYF

abundance: NA
j_gene: TRBJ2-1
v_gene: TRBV10-3
CDR3aa: CAISLGTSAHNEQFF

abundance: NA
j_gene: TRBJ2-3
v_gene: TRBV3-1/TRBV3-2
CDR3aa: CASSQQVKDTQYF

abundance: NA
j_gene: TRBJ2-7
v_gene: TRBV5-1
CDR3aa: CASSPGQVSYEQYF

abundance: NA
j_gene: TRBJ2-2
v_gene: TRBV27
CDR3aa: CASMHNTGELFF

abundance: NA
j_gene: TRBJ2-7
v_gene: TRBV9
CDR3aa: CASSSSPIGTNEQYF

abundance: NA
j_gene: TRBJ1-2
v_gene: TRBV2
CDR3aa: CASSDPDRGLYYGYTF

abundance: NA
j_gene: TRBJ2-1
v_gene: TRBV6-2/TRBV6-3
CDR3aa: CASSRGRLNEQFF

abundance: once
j_gene: TRBJ1-6
v_gene: TRBV4-1
CDR3aa: CASSQDLNSPLHF

abundance: NA
j_gene: TRBJ1-2
v_gene: TRBV7-2
CDR3aa: CASSLGDSNYGYTF